The rows below give T cell receptor beta chains drawn from one sample of a study of control samples from healthy donors and cancer patients. Repertoires were generated with immunoSEQ multiplex PCR, while TCRdb's copy carries only in-frame clones and drops some. The sample yields 250,000 to 300,000 clones, approximately 80% seen once. Sequenced: PBMCs. The receptors come from a woman aged 55-69 years with lung cancer. CDR3s include the opening cysteine and the closing phenylalanine or tryptophan. A D gene is named only where the DNA matches it firmly.

CDR3: CATSTNREANYGYTF
D: .
J: TRBJ1-2
V: TRBV15

CDR3: CASTFMQGGNTIYF
D: .
J: TRBJ1-3
V: TRBV2

CDR3: CASSVGDSNQPQHF
D: .
J: TRBJ1-5
V: TRBV9

CDR3: CASSPDRVPDNEQFF
D: TRBD1
J: TRBJ2-1
V: TRBV7-6

CDR3: CASLLLGGTVDGGYTF
D: .
J: TRBJ1-2
V: TRBV5-6

CDR3: CASSVSSGSTQETQYF
D: TRBD2
J: TRBJ2-5
V: TRBV10-1

CDR3: CASSSGGSGNTIYF
D: TRBD1
J: TRBJ1-3
V: TRBV28

CDR3: CASSLGGAYGYTF
D: .
J: TRBJ1-2
V: TRBV5-1

CDR3: CASSPGGADSPLHF
D: .
J: TRBJ1-6
V: TRBV18

CDR3: CASSHPAQTYEQYF
D: .
J: TRBJ2-7
V: TRBV16

CDR3: CATGASNYGYTF
D: .
J: TRBJ1-2
V: TRBV7-9

CDR3: CASGGGSSYNEQFF
D: .
J: TRBJ2-1
V: TRBV12-5

CDR3: CAITPSGGETQYF
D: TRBD2
J: TRBJ2-5
V: TRBV10-3

CDR3: CASKDSNNSPLHF
D: .
J: TRBJ1-6
V: TRBV6-5

CDR3: CASSRDREYNSPLHF
D: TRBD1
J: TRBJ1-6
V: TRBV4-2

CDR3: CASSRPGHSNEKLFF
D: .
J: TRBJ1-4
V: TRBV11-2

CDR3: CASSSGTGGGYYGYTF
D: TRBD1
J: TRBJ1-2
V: TRBV28

CDR3: CASRTGANYGYTF
D: TRBD1
J: TRBJ1-2
V: TRBV6-5

CDR3: CASSMMENTEAFF
D: .
J: TRBJ1-1
V: TRBV27

CDR3: CASSLFLPSGEETQYF
D: .
J: TRBJ2-5
V: TRBV5-1

CDR3: CASSPLGGLAGPQYF
D: TRBD2
J: TRBJ2-5
V: TRBV7-9

CDR3: CASSVETSGPQHF
D: .
J: TRBJ1-5
V: TRBV9

CDR3: CASSLNPGLKYEQYF
D: TRBD2
J: TRBJ2-7
V: TRBV5-1

CDR3: CATWTSSYNSPLHF
D: .
J: TRBJ1-6
V: TRBV6-5

CDR3: CASSFGSGVGYTF
D: .
J: TRBJ1-2
V: TRBV28

CDR3: CASSPSGSDYNEQFF
D: .
J: TRBJ2-1
V: TRBV18

CDR3: CASSRQGREEKLFF
D: TRBD1
J: TRBJ1-4
V: TRBV6-5

CDR3: CASSVGVLAVEKFF
D: .
J: TRBJ2-1
V: TRBV9

CDR3: CASSLRLEETQYF
D: .
J: TRBJ2-5
V: TRBV7-9

CDR3: CASSAESLAKNIQYF
D: .
J: TRBJ2-4
V: TRBV2

CDR3: CASSWRGQANEKLFF
D: .
J: TRBJ1-4
V: TRBV7-6

CDR3: CASSPRDRGQETQYF
D: TRBD1
J: TRBJ2-5
V: TRBV18

CDR3: CASSEQGTRPQHF
D: .
J: TRBJ1-5
V: TRBV6-1

CDR3: CATSLGQGNWGSLGGELFF
D: TRBD1
J: TRBJ2-2
V: TRBV15

CDR3: CASSFRDGNEKLFF
D: .
J: TRBJ1-4
V: TRBV11-2

CDR3: CASSLVGGHTQYF
D: .
J: TRBJ2-3
V: TRBV11-2

CDR3: CATRGQGTSEAFF
D: TRBD1
J: TRBJ1-1
V: TRBV12-3/TRBV12-4

CDR3: CASSLAGGGRTEAFF
D: .
J: TRBJ1-1
V: TRBV7-8

CDR3: CSVLPGPSSYNEQFF
D: .
J: TRBJ2-1
V: TRBV29-1

CDR3: CASSHHGVDIQYF
D: .
J: TRBJ2-4
V: TRBV5-6

CDR3: CASSLGSKANQPQHF
D: .
J: TRBJ1-5
V: TRBV7-9

CDR3: CASSAPTGASGNTIYF
D: TRBD1
J: TRBJ1-3
V: TRBV6-1

CDR3: CASSLGSPAEAFF
D: .
J: TRBJ1-1
V: TRBV13

CDR3: CASSTRPGNTEAFF
D: .
J: TRBJ1-1
V: TRBV9

CDR3: CASSPGRQNYGYTF
D: .
J: TRBJ1-2
V: TRBV2

CDR3: CASSHNSPGQPNQPQHF
D: TRBD1
J: TRBJ1-5
V: TRBV5-4

CDR3: CAWKFAGGPVDTQYF
D: TRBD2
J: TRBJ2-3
V: TRBV30

CDR3: CASSESRPPTYF
D: .
J: TRBJ2-5
V: TRBV6-1

CDR3: CATSDPPQMGDTQYF
D: .
J: TRBJ2-3
V: TRBV24-1

CDR3: CASSYGTGIYGYTF
D: .
J: TRBJ1-2
V: TRBV28

CDR3: CASSQSRHTDTQYF
D: .
J: TRBJ2-3
V: TRBV14

CDR3: CASSPGGSSGANVLTF
D: .
J: TRBJ2-6
V: TRBV7-9

CDR3: CASSLTGPTEAFF
D: .
J: TRBJ1-1
V: TRBV5-6